The next 19 T cell receptor beta chains were all read from a single sample in a study of CD8+ T cells in alopecia areata. Treatment noted: oral pan-JAK inhibitor, 5-10 mg twice daily. As the sequencing template, cDNA was produced by extracting RNA and reverse transcribing it. Sequenced by immunoSEQ multiplex PCR; TCRdb stores in-frame clones only, minus some. The repertoire holds a few hundred thousand clones, 60% seen once, with roughly 0.93% in the top ten. The sample in question was CD4+ T cells sorted from blood, obtained at approximately week 51, from a patient treated with tofacitinib. These receptors all come from a human donor with alopecia areata.

The CDR3, as DNA: TGCAGCGTTTCGTTCGGAGGGGACGGGACCCAGTACTTC. This encodes CSVSFGGDGTQYF. The chain recombines TRBV29-1 with TRBJ2-5; D may be TRBD2 (6 bases). V lost 5 bases to trimming and J lost 7 bases, with 17 bases between them. The CDR3 has 13 amino acids. CDR1 SQVTM and CDR2 ANQGSEA come from the germline V gene.

The chain carries TRBV29-1 and TRBJ2-1, with 9 bases lining up with TRBD1. In germline, CDR1 is SQVTM, CDR2 ANQGSEA. The CDR3 covers 13 residues. Unmatched junction bases numbered 7, after V lost 5 bases and J lost 8 bases. CDR3 residues: CSVRQGGRDEQFF. DNA for the CDR3: TGCAGCGTTAGACAGGGGGGTAGGGATGAGCAGTTCTTC.

The CDR3 protein is CASSLTGRNIQYF. The CDR3 DNA is TGTGCCAGCAGCTTGACGGGACGGAACATTCAGTACTTC. The chain has TRBV5-6 and TRBJ2-4, with D perhaps given as TRBD1 or TRBD2 (5 bases each). Trimming took off 1 base at V and 7 bases at J, with 9 bases between the two ends. CDR3 size: 13 residues. Looked up from germline, CDR1 is SGHDT and CDR2 is YYEEEE.

This clone occurred once. This chain joins TRBV7-9 and TRBJ2-2; D unresolved. Germline V gene lookup returns CDR1 SEHNR and CDR2 FQNEAQ (reference sequence). The CDR3 is 14 residues long. This CDR3 reads CASQVNANTGELFF. The CDR3 nucleotides read TGTGCGAGCCAAGTTAACGCGAACACCGGGGAGCTGTTTTTT.

This chain connects TRBV7-2 to TRBJ2-3; tentatively, D is TRBD1 (5 bases). The CDR3 has 15 residues. From germline, CDR1 is SGHTA and CDR2 FQGNSA. Trimming took off 1 base at V and 7 bases at J, with 15 bases between the two ends. CDR3 nucleotides: TGTGCCAGCAGCTTAGTACAGGTCGGGTTCAATACGCAGTATTTT. As protein: CASSLVQVGFNTQYF. Full variable domain (remainder filled in from reference TRBV7-2 and TRBJ2-3): GAGVSQSPSNKVTEKGKDVELRCDPISGHTALYWYRQSLGQGLEFLIYFQGNSAPDKSGLPSDRFSAERTGGSVSTLTIQRTQQEDSAVYLCASSLVQVGFNTQYFGPGTRLTVL.

The CDR3 DNA reads as TGCGCCAGCAGCGCTGGGACAGGATACCAAGAGACCCAGTACTTC. This gives the protein CASSAGTGYQETQYF. This chain connects TRBV5-1 to TRBJ2-5, with 8 positions matching TRBD1. Germline V gene lookup returns CDR1 SGHRS and CDR2 YFSETQ. This CDR3 contains 15 residues. The J segment lost 0 bases and the V segment lost 4 bases, leaving 5 bases of the junction unmatched.

This clone was detected a few times. V is TRBV7-2 and J is TRBJ2-2, with D hard to call. Germline CDR1 SGHTA, CDR2 FQGNSA. Between the trimmed V and J ends, which lost 5 bases and 4 bases, there was a span of 2 bases. The CDR3 has 11 amino acids. The CDR3 region is CASSLTGELFF. The CDR3 region has the DNA TGTGCCAGCAGCCTCACCGGGGAGCTGTTTTTT.

This chain connects TRBV2 to TRBJ2-4; possible D gene TRBD2, 6 bases. Germline assignment: CDR1 SNHLY and CDR2 FYNNEI. The CDR3 is 17 residues long. V dropped 6 bases and J dropped 1 base, with 19 bases sitting between them. CDR3 sequence: CASSANGGLLAKNIQYF. CDR3 bases: TGTGCCAGCAGCGCCAATGGGGGACTCTTGGCCAAAAACATTCAGTACTTC.

This clone was seen a few times. The V and J genes are TRBV5-1 and TRBJ1-3; no clear D gene. This CDR3 spans 14 amino acids. V lost 0 bases and J 0 bases, leaving 4 bases between the germline ends. From germline, CDR1 is SGHRS and CDR2 YFSETQ. The CDR3 is CASSLGSSGNTIYF. The CDR3 region has the DNA TGCGCCAGCAGCTTGGGGAGCTCTGGAAACACCATATATTTT.

The genes are TRBV30 and TRBJ2-7; D is possibly TRBD1 (6 bases). The CDR3 extends over 13 amino acids. The V gene lost 0 bases and the J gene lost 6 bases, with 12 bases spanning the gap. In germline, CDR1 is GTSNPN, CDR2 SVGIG (reference sequence). CDR3 DNA sequence: TGTGCCTGGAGTGTCTCAGGGGTGGGCGAGCAGTACTTC. Protein product: CAWSVSGVGEQYF.

This clone occurred once. The chain carries TRBV5-6 and TRBJ2-3; D is unresolved. V lost 0 bases to trimming and J lost 6 bases, with 5 bases between them. This CDR3 spans 12 amino acids. The germline V gene has CDR1 SGHDT and CDR2 YYEEEE. CDR3 in DNA: TGTGCCAGCAGCTTGGTAACCGATACGCAGTATTTT. Its protein is CASSLVTDTQYF.

This clone was detected only a few times. Here the CDR3 reads CAWSLSYGYTF. Here the CDR3 DNA reads TGTGCCTGGAGTTTATCCTATGGCTACACCTTC. The V gene is TRBV30, the J gene TRBJ1-2; D unresolved. There are 11 residues in the CDR3. Deletions cut 2 bases from V and 4 bases from J, with 5 bases between. Germline V CDR1 and CDR2: GTSNPN, SVGIG (reference sequence).

In this sample, this clone turned up a few times. This rearrangement joins TRBV30 to TRBJ2-3; D gene uncertain. Germline CDR1 GTSNPN, CDR2 SVGIG (reference sequence). V dropped 0 bases and J dropped 4 bases, with 11 bases sitting between them. This CDR3 region has 14 residues. The DNA for the CDR3 is TGTGCCTGGAGTGTGGGGTCTTTCTCAGATACGCAGTATTTT. It yields the protein CAWSVGSFSDTQYF.

J is TRBJ2-5 and V is TRBV15; D is ambiguous. This CDR3 contains 13 residues. V lost 1 base and J 3 bases, leaving 6 bases between the germline ends. CDR1 and CDR2 (germline): LNHNV, YYDKDF (reference sequence). The CDR3 loop is CATSRAPEETQYF. Written as DNA, the CDR3 is TGTGCCACCAGCAGAGCACCAGAAGAGACCCAGTACTTC.

The chain joins TRBV5-1 to TRBJ1-1; 8 bases map to TRBD1. Trimming at V came to 4 bases and at J to 0 bases, leaving 8 bases not matched to a gene. Looked up from germline, CDR1 is SGHRS and CDR2 is YFSETQ. The CDR3 is made up of 16 amino acids. CDR3 nucleotide sequence: TGCGCCAGCAGCATAGGACAGGGCCCTATGAACACTGAAGCTTTCTTT. Its protein product is CASSIGQGPMNTEAFF.

This clone was observed a single time. The rearrangement uses TRBV30 and TRBJ1-5; D is unclear. The CDR3 contains 13 residues. Trimming left V 2 bases short and J 3 bases short, with 8 bases between. The germline V gene has CDR1 GTSNPN and CDR2 SVGIG (reference sequence). The CDR3 DNA sequence: TGTGCCTGGAGTCCGACGGACAATCAGCCCCAGCATTTT. This codes for CAWSPTDNQPQHF.

This chain joins TRBV29-1 and TRBJ2-6, with D possibly matching TRBD2 (5 bases). V lost 7 bases to trimming and J lost 0 bases, with 10 bases between them. In germline, CDR1 is SQVTM, CDR2 ANQGSEA. The CDR3 has 14 residues. The CDR3 loop reads CSALGSSGANVLTF. The CDR3 DNA follows: TGCAGCGCCTTGGGGAGCTCTGGGGCCAACGTCCTGACTTTC.

This clone was counted a few times. V usage is TRBV5-1 and J usage is TRBJ2-7; 8 bases are a match to TRBD2. Per germline, CDR1 SGHRS and CDR2 YFSETQ. The CDR3 totals 17 residues. With V trimmed by 3 bases and J by 2 bases, 13 bases remained unmatched. CDR3 DNA: TGCGCCAGCAGCTCCAGATCGTCAGCGGGGGATACCTACGAGCAGTACTTC. Protein product: CASSSRSSAGDTYEQYF.

This clone has just a few counts. The chain has TRBV10-2 and TRBJ2-5; tentative D call: TRBD2 (6 bases). CDR3 length: 13 residues. Deletions cut 8 bases from V and 5 bases from J, with 15 bases between. Germline CDR1 and CDR2: WSHSY and SAAADI. The CDR3, as DNA: TGCGCCAGCTGCCAGGGAGGTCAGGAGACCCAGTACTTC. As protein: CASCQGGQETQYF.